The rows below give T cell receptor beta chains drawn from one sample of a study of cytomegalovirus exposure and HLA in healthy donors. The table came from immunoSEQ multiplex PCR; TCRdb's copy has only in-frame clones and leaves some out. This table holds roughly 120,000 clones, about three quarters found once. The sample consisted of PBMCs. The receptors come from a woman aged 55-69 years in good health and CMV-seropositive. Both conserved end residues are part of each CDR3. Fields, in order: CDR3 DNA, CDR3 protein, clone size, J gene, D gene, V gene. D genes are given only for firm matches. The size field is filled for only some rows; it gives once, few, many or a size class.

DNA: TGTGCCAGCAGTGCCGCTAGCGGGAGGGCTGATGAGCAGTTCTTC
CDR3: CASSAASGRADEQFF
size: -
J: TRBJ2-1
D: TRBD2
V: TRBV6-1

DNA: TGCAGTGTCGCGACAGGCCCGACTGGGTTCTTC
CDR3: CSVATGPTGFF
size: -
J: TRBJ2-1
D: -
V: TRBV20-1

DNA: TGTGCCAGTAGTACCCGGACAGCTCCCGAAAAACTGTTTTTT
CDR3: CASSTRTAPEKLFF
size: -
J: TRBJ1-4
D: -
V: TRBV19

DNA: TGTGCCAGCAGTGTCCAGGGGGCCTCCTACAATGAGCAGTTCTTC
CDR3: CASSVQGASYNEQFF
size: -
J: TRBJ2-1
D: TRBD1
V: TRBV2

DNA: TGTGCCAGCAGCTTATTCTTTGGAAACAGCTACGAGCAGTACTTC
CDR3: CASSLFFGNSYEQYF
size: -
J: TRBJ2-7
D: -
V: TRBV7-9

DNA: TGCGCCAGCAGCCAGGGACAGGGGACCTACGAGCAGTACTTC
CDR3: CASSQGQGTYEQYF
size: once
J: TRBJ2-7
D: TRBD1
V: TRBV5-1

DNA: TGCGCCAGCAGACTGGCGCAGGGTCTCCACGAGCAGTACTTC
CDR3: CASRLAQGLHEQYF
size: -
J: TRBJ2-7
D: -
V: TRBV5-1

DNA: TGTGCCAGCAGTGAATCCAACGGAGCCTACGAGCAGTACTTC
CDR3: CASSESNGAYEQYF
size: -
J: TRBJ2-7
D: -
V: TRBV25-1

DNA: TGTGCCAGCAGCCCCGGACAGGACCTATGGGGCGGTATTTACAATGAGCAGTTCTTC
CDR3: CASSPGQDLWGGIYNEQFF
size: once
J: TRBJ2-1
D: TRBD1
V: TRBV27

DNA: TGTGCCAGAAGGGGGACAGGGGGTGAGGAGACCCAGTACTTC
CDR3: CARRGTGGEETQYF
size: -
J: TRBJ2-5
D: TRBD1
V: TRBV5-3

DNA: TGTGCCAGCAGCTTAGTGACTAGCGGATACAATGAGCAGTTCTTC
CDR3: CASSLVTSGYNEQFF
size: once
J: TRBJ2-1
D: TRBD2
V: TRBV7-2

DNA: TGTGCCAGCAGTGGGATAGCGGGAGGTTCCTACGAGCAGTACTTC
CDR3: CASSGIAGGSYEQYF
size: -
J: TRBJ2-7
D: TRBD2
V: TRBV28

DNA: TGTGCCAGCAGCCAATTCAGCTCCTACGAGCAGTACTTC
CDR3: CASSQFSSYEQYF
size: -
J: TRBJ2-7
D: -
V: TRBV4-2

DNA: TGTGCCAGCAGCCGCCTGAGCGGCCAAGAGACCCAGTACTTC
CDR3: CASSRLSGQETQYF
size: -
J: TRBJ2-5
D: -
V: TRBV7-8

DNA: TGCGCCAGCAGCCGAGGGACTAGCGGGAGCCACGAGCAGTACTTC
CDR3: CASSRGTSGSHEQYF
size: -
J: TRBJ2-7
D: TRBD2
V: TRBV5-1

DNA: TGTGCCAGCAGCTTGGGCTTGGAGGCAGATACGCAGTATTTT
CDR3: CASSLGLEADTQYF
size: -
J: TRBJ2-3
D: -
V: TRBV7-7

DNA: TGTGCCAGCAGCTCCCAGACTAGCGGGAGCGGCGATACGCAGTATTTT
CDR3: CASSSQTSGSGDTQYF
size: -
J: TRBJ2-3
D: TRBD2
V: TRBV7-2

DNA: TGCGCCAGCAGTGAGTCGACTCGGGCGGGGTGGCGCACAGATACGCAGTATTTT
CDR3: CASSESTRAGWRTDTQYF
size: -
J: TRBJ2-3
D: -
V: TRBV10-1

DNA: TGTGCCAGCAGCTTAGATAGGGGGAATGAGCAGTTCTTC
CDR3: CASSLDRGNEQFF
size: -
J: TRBJ2-1
D: -
V: TRBV7-9

DNA: TGTGCCAGCAGCTACGACAGTCGGGATTCACCCCTCCACTTT
CDR3: CASSYDSRDSPLHF
size: -
J: TRBJ1-6
D: -
V: TRBV5-4

DNA: TGTGCCAGCAGCTCCACAGGGGGCAGGGGGGAGCAGTACTTC
CDR3: CASSSTGGRGEQYF
size: -
J: TRBJ2-7
D: TRBD1
V: TRBV11-2

DNA: TGTGCCAGCAGTGAATTACTCAGGGTATATGAGCAGTTCTTC
CDR3: CASSELLRVYEQFF
size: -
J: TRBJ2-1
D: -
V: TRBV6-1

DNA: TGTGCTAGTGGTTTGTTCGGGACTAGCGGGACTAGGGGATACGAGCAGTACTTC
CDR3: CASGLFGTSGTRGYEQYF
size: -
J: TRBJ2-7
D: TRBD2
V: TRBV12-5

DNA: TGTGCCAGCAGTCCCCAGAGAGCTAGGGAAAAACTGTTTTTT
CDR3: CASSPQRAREKLFF
size: -
J: TRBJ1-4
D: -
V: TRBV27

DNA: TGTGCCAGCAGCACAATACAGGGGTACGAGCAGTACTTC
CDR3: CASSTIQGYEQYF
size: -
J: TRBJ2-7
D: TRBD1
V: TRBV7-3

DNA: TGTGCCAGCTCCCCCGATGACTCTGGCTACACCTTC
CDR3: CASSPDDSGYTF
size: -
J: TRBJ1-2
D: -
V: TRBV18

DNA: TGTGCCAGCAGCTCTGCCGGGACAGGGGGCACTGAAGCTTTCTTT
CDR3: CASSSAGTGGTEAFF
size: -
J: TRBJ1-1
D: TRBD1
V: TRBV5-4

DNA: TGTGCCAGCAGCCACGGACAGGGCTATGGCTACACCTTC
CDR3: CASSHGQGYGYTF
size: few
J: TRBJ1-2
D: TRBD1
V: TRBV7-9

DNA: TGCGCCAGCAGCTTGTCTGGGGCTGCAGACACTGAAGCTTTCTTT
CDR3: CASSLSGAADTEAFF
size: -
J: TRBJ1-1
D: -
V: TRBV5-1

DNA: TGTGCCAGCAGCTCGGGACTAGCGGGAATCACAGATACGCAGTATTTT
CDR3: CASSSGLAGITDTQYF
size: -
J: TRBJ2-3
D: TRBD2
V: TRBV7-9

DNA: TGTGCCAGCAGCAAAGGGGCAGCCTATAGCAATCAGCCCCAGCATTTT
CDR3: CASSKGAAYSNQPQHF
size: -
J: TRBJ1-5
D: -
V: TRBV21-1

DNA: TGTGCCAGCAGCCCGAGCCCGGGGGACAGAGCTTTCTTT
CDR3: CASSPSPGDRAFF
size: -
J: TRBJ1-1
D: TRBD1
V: TRBV5-4

DNA: TGTGCCAGCAACATACAGGGGAACGACTATGGCTACACCTTC
CDR3: CASNIQGNDYGYTF
size: -
J: TRBJ1-2
D: TRBD1
V: TRBV6-6

DNA: TGTGCCAGCACCGTTCCCTCGACAGGGGCCTACGAGCAGTACTTC
CDR3: CASTVPSTGAYEQYF
size: -
J: TRBJ2-7
D: TRBD1
V: TRBV28

DNA: TGTGCCAGCTCACCAGGGCAGGCGAGCTCTGGAAACACCATATATTTT
CDR3: CASSPGQASSGNTIYF
size: -
J: TRBJ1-3
D: -
V: TRBV18

DNA: TGTGCCAGCAGTTTTTGGGGACTCTCTAGCACAGATACGCAGTATTTT
CDR3: CASSFWGLSSTDTQYF
size: -
J: TRBJ2-3
D: -
V: TRBV28

DNA: TGTGCCAGCAGTTACTCGGGGGCAGGGGATAACTATGGCTACACCTTC
CDR3: CASSYSGAGDNYGYTF
size: -
J: TRBJ1-2
D: -
V: TRBV6-5

DNA: TGTGCCATCAGTGAGCTTAGCACTAACAATAACTATGGCTACACCTTC
CDR3: CAISELSTNNNYGYTF
size: -
J: TRBJ1-2
D: -
V: TRBV10-3

DNA: TGTGCCAGCATGGGACAGCTGCCAGATACGCAGTATTTT
CDR3: CASMGQLPDTQYF
size: -
J: TRBJ2-3
D: TRBD1
V: TRBV28

DNA: TGTGCCAGCAGGGGCGGGGGATACAATGAGCAGTTCTTC
CDR3: CASRGGGYNEQFF
size: few
J: TRBJ2-1
D: TRBD2
V: TRBV6-6

DNA: TGTGCCAGCAGTGAAAAATGGGAAGGGGGCGGGCAGTACTTC
CDR3: CASSEKWEGGGQYF
size: -
J: TRBJ2-7
D: TRBD1
V: TRBV2

DNA: TGTGCCAGCAGCCAAGATGGGGGGAGCTCCTACAATGAGCAGTTCTTC
CDR3: CASSQDGGSSYNEQFF
size: -
J: TRBJ2-1
D: -
V: TRBV14

DNA: TGCGCCAGCAGCGGGACAGGGTTCTACGAGCAGTACTTC
CDR3: CASSGTGFYEQYF
size: -
J: TRBJ2-7
D: TRBD1
V: TRBV10-2

DNA: TGTGCCAGCAGCTTAGCGGCCAACAATGAGCAGTTCTTC
CDR3: CASSLAANNEQFF
size: -
J: TRBJ2-1
D: -
V: TRBV7-8

DNA: TGTGCCAGCTCACCGCAGGGTAGCTCCTACAATGAGCAGTTCTTC
CDR3: CASSPQGSSYNEQFF
size: -
J: TRBJ2-1
D: -
V: TRBV18

DNA: TGTGCCAGCAGTGAATCACAGGGGGGTCAGCCCCAGCATTTT
CDR3: CASSESQGGQPQHF
size: -
J: TRBJ1-5
D: TRBD1
V: TRBV6-1

DNA: TGTGCCAGCTCACCACCGTGGACATTAAACACTGAAGCTTTCTTT
CDR3: CASSPPWTLNTEAFF
size: -
J: TRBJ1-1
D: -
V: TRBV18

DNA: TGCGCCAGCAGTCAACCAAGGTTACCCAGGGGCCACCTCACCTACGAGCAGTACTTC
CDR3: CASSQPRLPRGHLTYEQYF
size: -
J: TRBJ2-7
D: -
V: TRBV23-1

DNA: TGTGCCAGCAACGGACTAGCGGGAAGCACAGATACGCAGTATTTT
CDR3: CASNGLAGSTDTQYF
size: -
J: TRBJ2-3
D: TRBD2
V: TRBV6-1

DNA: TGTGCCAGTAGTATCAGGAGGGAGGGGAGGGATCAGCCCCAGCATTTT
CDR3: CASSIRREGRDQPQHF
size: -
J: TRBJ1-5
D: -
V: TRBV19

DNA: TGTGCCAGCAGTCGGGACAGGGGGCTTTACGAGCAGTACTTC
CDR3: CASSRDRGLYEQYF
size: -
J: TRBJ2-7
D: TRBD1
V: TRBV28